This entry lists 28 T cell receptor beta chains sequenced from one sample in a study of shared clonotypes between healthy human individuals. Produced via immunoSEQ multiplex PCR; TCRdb's table is partial and in-frame only. Of under 2.5 million clones in the sample, under 95% were seen once. Sequences were obtained from naive CD4+ T cells from PBMCs. The subset is: CD45RA+ positively selected. These receptors came from a young man in good health. Some clones in this sample may be carry-over from other donors' samples.

This chain connects TRBV9 to TRBJ1-6; D unclear. The V end lost 2 bases, the J end lost 9 bases, and 9 bases lay between the germline ends. Germline CDR1 reads SGDLS; CDR2 reads YYNGEE. The CDR3 runs to 13 residues. The chain's CDR3 is CASSVPGSSPLHF. The CDR3 nucleotides read TGTGCCAGCAGCGTTCCGGGGAGTTCACCCCTCCACTTT.

The V and J genes are TRBV6-1 and TRBJ2-5, with D unresolved. The CDR3 extends over 15 amino acids. The germline V and J ends were trimmed by 2 bases and 5 bases, with 15 bases remaining between them. The germline V gene has CDR1 MNHNS and CDR2 SASEGT. The CDR3 nucleotides read TGTGCCAGCAGTGAAAATCGGGTGGCGCGGGAGACCCAGTACTTC. Protein: CASSENRVARETQYF.

The chain couples TRBV18 to TRBJ1-2; D unresolved. V was trimmed by 0 bases and J by 4 bases, leaving 15 bases between them. There are 16 residues in the CDR3. CDR1 is KGHSH, CDR2 LQKENI, per germline. The CDR3 is CASSPPIAGLAYGYTF. CDR3 DNA sequence: TGTGCCAGCTCACCACCGATAGCAGGACTAGCCTATGGCTACACCTTC.

The rearrangement uses TRBV5-7 and TRBJ2-7; 8 nucleotides match TRBD1. TRBV5-7 is annotated as an ORF whose role is uncertain. The CDR3 is 15 residues long. Germline trimming cut 4 bases from V and 5 bases from J; bases unmatched to any gene: 11. The DNA of the CDR3 is TGTGCCAGCAGCGGGGGAGGACAGGGTCTCAACGAGCAGTACTTC. The encoded protein is CASSGGGQGLNEQYF.

The rearrangement uses TRBV5-5 and TRBJ1-1; 9 nucleotides align to TRBD1. The germline V gene has CDR1 SGHKS and CDR2 YYEKEE (reference sequence). V was clipped by 0 bases and J by 11 bases; unmatched bases: 8. The CDR3 runs to 14 residues. Here the CDR3 DNA reads TGTGCCAGCAGCTTGGGGGGGACAGGGATTCGGGCTTTCTTT. Protein: CASSLGGTGIRAFF.

In DNA, the CDR3 is TGCGCCAGCAGCCAAGGCGGCGGGGGCGTTGAAGCTTTCTTT. Translation: CASSQGGGGVEAFF. This chain uses TRBV4-3 with TRBJ1-1, with a possible D match to TRBD1 (6 bases). Per germline, CDR1 LGHNA and CDR2 YSLEER. The CDR3 consists of 14 residues. Trimming took off 1 base at V and 7 bases at J, with 13 bases between the two ends.

The CDR3 DNA sequence: TGTGCCAGCAACCCCGGGAGGGCCGGCAATACGCAGTATTTT. This gives the protein CASNPGRAGNTQYF. This chain connects TRBV28 to TRBJ2-3, with 8 bases that match TRBD2. V trimming: 7 bases; J trimming: 7 bases; junction bases outside the gene matches: 10. Germline V gives CDR1 MDHEN, CDR2 SYDVKM. The length of the CDR3 is 14 residues. The full variable domain, its missing parts supplied by reference TRBV28 and TRBJ2-3, is DVKVTQSSRYLVKRTGEKVFLECVQDMDHENMFWYRQDPGLGLRLIYFSYDVKMKEKGDIPEGYSVSREKKERFSLILESASTNQTSMYLCASNPGRAGNTQYFGPGTRLTVL.

V is TRBV5-1 and J is TRBJ1-1; D is unresolved. The CDR3 extends over 14 amino acids. Germline assignment: CDR1 SGHRS and CDR2 YFSETQ. Trimming removed 0 bases at V and 2 bases at J, with 8 bases between. The CDR3 nucleotides are TGCGCCAGCAGCTTGGAGGTCAGCAACACTGAAGCTTTCTTT. Translating gives CASSLEVSNTEAFF.

This chain joins TRBV6-1 and TRBJ2-4; D may be TRBD2 (5 bases). The germline V gene has CDR1 MNHNS and CDR2 SASEGT. With 7 bases removed from V and 8 bases from J, the gap between germline ends came to 21 bases. This CDR3 is 15 amino acids long. Here the CDR3 reads CASTLRRGGRDIQYF. CDR3 DNA: TGTGCCAGCACCCTCCGACGGGGTGGTCGGGACATTCAGTACTTC.

This chain joins TRBV15 and TRBJ2-7; no clear D. Trimming removed 5 bases at V and 1 base at J, with 15 bases between. Germline lookup yields CDR1 LNHNV and CDR2 YYDKDF (reference sequence). The CDR3 loop spans 15 amino acids. The CDR3 sequence: CATSEPFPRSYEQYF. DNA of the CDR3: TGTGCCACCAGCGAGCCCTTCCCTAGATCCTACGAGCAGTACTTC.

The gene calls are TRBV27 and TRBJ2-7; D may be TRBD2 (5 bases). The CDR3 spans 20 residues. The germline V and J ends were trimmed by 5 bases and 2 bases, with 31 bases remaining between them. Germline V gene data show CDR1 as MNHEY and CDR2 as SMNVEV (reference sequence). Here the CDR3 DNA reads TGTGCCAGCAGTCCAATGACCGGGGTAAATCAATATAGGGTAACCTACGAGCAGTACTTC. This encodes CASSPMTGVNQYRVTYEQYF.

J is TRBJ1-2 and V is TRBV7-2, with TRBD1 identical over 7 bases. V shed 10 bases and J 2 bases; nucleotides not matched to a gene: 7. This CDR3 spans 13 amino acids. Germline CDR1 and CDR2: SGHTA and FQGNSA. The CDR3 DNA reads TGTGCCACCGGACAGGTGCAAAACTATGGCTACACCTTC. The encoded protein is CATGQVQNYGYTF.

V usage is TRBV5-1 and J usage is TRBJ2-6; TRBD1 is a possible D gene (5 bases). This CDR3 contains 18 residues. Trimming cost V 0 bases and J 0 bases, with 13 bases left between them. CDR1 is SGHRS, CDR2 YFSETQ, per germline. The CDR3 DNA is TGCGCCAGCAGCTTGGGGGGCAGAACCAACTCTGGGGCCAACGTCCTGACTTTC. Protein: CASSLGGRTNSGANVLTF.

J is TRBJ2-2 and V is TRBV19; no reliable D call. The CDR3 totals 15 residues. V was pared by 4 bases and J by 1 base, with 10 bases between. Germline-derived CDR1 and CDR2 are LNHDA and SQIVND (reference sequence). The CDR3: CASSSLPWNTGELFF. As DNA, the CDR3 is TGTGCCAGTAGTAGTCTACCTTGGAACACCGGGGAGCTGTTTTTT. The full variable domain, rest sourced from reference TRBV19 and TRBJ2-2, is DGGITQSPKYLFRKEGQNVTLSCEQNLNHDAMYWYRQDPGQGLRLIYYSQIVNDFQKGDIAEGYSVSREKKESFPLTVTSAQKNPTAFYLCASSSLPWNTGELFFGEGSRLTVL.

The chain uses TRBV16 and TRBJ2-5; D perhaps matches TRBD1 (6 bases). CDR3 length equals 14 residues. Germline CDR1 reads KGHSY; CDR2 reads FQNENV. Trimming took off 1 base at V and 1 base at J, with 7 bases between the two ends. Here the CDR3 DNA reads TGTGCCAGCAGCCAATGGACAGCCCAAGAGACCCAGTACTTC. It encodes CASSQWTAQETQYF. Supplemented by reference TRBV16 and TRBJ2-5, the full variable domain reads GEEVAQTPKHLVRGEGQKAKLYCAPIKGHSYVFWYQQVLKNEFKFLISFQNENVFDETGMPKERFSAKCLPNSPCSLEIQATKLEDSAVYFCASSQWTAQETQYFGPGTRLLVL.

This clone was seen more than once but under ten times. The chain is built from TRBV5-1 and TRBJ1-1, with TRBD1 as a possible D gene (5 bases). The V gene's germline CDR1 is SGHRS and CDR2 YFSETQ. The CDR3 is 14 amino acids. The V and J ends lost 4 bases and 3 bases respectively, with 13 bases between them. The CDR3 loop reads CASSEGPEDTEAFF. The DNA of the CDR3 is TGCGCCAGCAGCGAGGGACCGGAGGACACTGAAGCTTTCTTT.

V and J are TRBV30 and TRBJ2-6; 11 nucleotides match TRBD2. V lost 2 bases and J lost 2; bases outside the gene matches: 8. Germline V gene lookup returns CDR1 GTSNPN and CDR2 SVGIG (reference sequence). The CDR3 covers 18 residues. As DNA, the CDR3 is TGTGCCTGGAGTCATAGCGGGAGGGCCACGGCTGGGGCCAACGTCCTGACTTTC. Its protein is CAWSHSGRATAGANVLTF.

V usage is TRBV5-6 and J usage is TRBJ2-7; 9 bases are a match to TRBD1. This CDR3 is built from 15 residues. Germline V gene sequence: CDR1 SGHDT, CDR2 YYEEEE. The J segment lost 0 bases and the V segment lost 4 bases, leaving 5 bases of the junction unmatched. The DNA for the CDR3 is TGTGCCAGCAGCCCCGGGACAGGGAGCTCCTACGAGCAGTACTTC. This translates into CASSPGTGSSYEQYF.

Comments on this clone: The same CDR3 also results from other DNA sequences found in this sample. The rearrangement uses TRBV28 and TRBJ2-7, with D perhaps matching TRBD1 (5 bases). Trimming took off 2 bases at V and 2 bases at J, with 7 bases between the two ends. The germline V gene has CDR1 MDHEN and CDR2 SYDVKM. The CDR3 length is 13 residues. CDR3 sequence: CASSLSRAYEQYF. In nucleotides, the CDR3 is TGTGCCAGCAGTTTAAGCAGGGCCTACGAGCAGTACTTC.

The V and J genes are TRBV27 and TRBJ2-2; D gene ambiguous. V shed 2 bases and J shed 6 bases, with 7 bases lying between them. The CDR3 covers 13 residues. The germline V gene encodes CDR1 MNHEY and CDR2 SMNVEV (reference sequence). The DNA of the CDR3 is TGTGCCAGCAGTTTAGGGCGCGCCGGGGAGCTGTTTTTT. Translated: CASSLGRAGELFF.

This clone has just a few counts. The rearrangement links TRBV7-9 to TRBJ1-2; no clear D gene. V was pared by 4 bases and J by 4 bases, with 7 bases between. Germline V gives CDR1 SEHNR, CDR2 FQNEAQ (reference sequence). The CDR3 is made up of 12 amino acids. CDR3 sequence (DNA): TGTGCCAGCAGCTCCTACAGCTATGGCTACACCTTC. Amino acid sequence: CASSSYSYGYTF.

This clone was detected only once. The chain couples TRBV18 to TRBJ2-1; D possibly corresponds to TRBD2 (5 bases). Between the trimmed V and J ends, which lost 2 bases and 1 base, there was a span of 6 bases. Germline V gene lookup returns CDR1 KGHSH and CDR2 LQKENI. The CDR3 contains 14 residues. CDR3: CASSPGRSYNEQFF. The DNA of the CDR3 is TGTGCCAGCTCACCAGGGAGATCCTACAATGAGCAGTTCTTC.

J is TRBJ2-1 and V is TRBV7-2, with 7 bases fitting TRBD2. CDR1 is SGHTA, CDR2 FQGNSA, per germline. Trimming removed 3 bases from V and 4 bases from J; junction bases left unmatched: 6. The CDR3 totals 15 residues. CDR3 in DNA: TGTGCCAGCAGCTTGCAGCCTAGCGGTTACAATGAGCAGTTCTTC. It translates to CASSLQPSGYNEQFF.

V and J are TRBV5-1 and TRBJ2-7; 7 nucleotides align to TRBD1. The CDR3 is made up of 14 amino acids. Germline-derived CDR1 and CDR2 are SGHRS and YFSETQ. V was pared by 1 base and J by 3 bases, with 4 bases of the junction left unmatched. The CDR3 DNA reads TGCGCCAGCAGCTTGTGGGACAGTAACTACGAGCAGTACTTC. This encodes CASSLWDSNYEQYF. The full variable domain, with the rest looked up from reference TRBV5-1 and TRBJ2-7, is KAGVTQTPRYLIKTRGQQVTLSCSPISGHRSVSWYQQTPGQGLQFLFEYFSETQRNKGNFPGRFSGRQFSNSRSEMNVSTLELGDSALYLCASSLWDSNYEQYFGPGTRLTVT.

The rearrangement uses TRBV2 and TRBJ2-2, with D tentatively TRBD1 (6 bases). The CDR3 is made up of 15 amino acids. CDR1 and CDR2 (germline): SNHLY, FYNNEI. Trimming removed 5 bases from V and 1 base from J, with 11 bases in between. CDR3 amino acids: CASSSGTMNTGELFF. As DNA, the CDR3 is TGTGCCAGCAGTTCCGGGACAATGAACACCGGGGAGCTGTTTTTT.

V gene TRBV7-8 combines with J gene TRBJ2-1; weak D call: TRBD2 (6 bases). V lost 5 bases and J lost 5, with 19 bases in between. From germline, CDR1 is SGHVS and CDR2 FQNEAQ. The CDR3 consists of 16 residues. The CDR3 DNA reads as TGTGCCAGCAGCCTACCCGGGACTCGATATAACAATGAGCAGTTCTTC. Translating it yields CASSLPGTRYNNEQFF.

This clone was observed once. This rearrangement joins TRBV18 to TRBJ1-2; no firm D call. Trimming left V 5 bases short and J 1 base short, with 8 bases between. The CDR3 loop spans 13 amino acids. In germline, CDR1 is KGHSH, CDR2 LQKENI. The CDR3 region is CASSGPDNYGYTF. CDR3 DNA: TGTGCCAGCTCAGGCCCAGATAACTATGGCTACACCTTC.

This clone showed up just once. The chain has TRBV5-8 and TRBJ1-3; D not resolved. The CDR3 spans 15 residues. In germline, CDR1 is SGHTS, CDR2 YDEGEE. V was trimmed by 1 base and J by 4 bases, leaving 12 bases between them. CDR3 sequence reads: CASSLIPLGGNTIYF. In DNA, the CDR3 is TGTGCCAGCAGCTTGATTCCCTTGGGGGGAAACACCATATATTTT.